This record looks at one T cell receptor (beta chain) sequence and its context. This specimen belongs to a study of monozygotic twins with inflammatory bowel disease. TCRdb processed the 5' RACE reads again and assigns one entry to each CDR3 protein, with no DNA. The sample includes approximately 400,000 distinct CDR3 sequences. The CDR3 runs 15 residues. From germline, CDR1 is KGHSH and CDR2 LQKENI. Total RNA was isolated from whole blood without T cell sorting. The chain joins TRBV18 to TRBJ1-1; the TCRdb call, TRBD1, lacks DNA for checking. This TCR derives from a human donor with ulcerative colitis or Crohn's disease, or a healthy co-twin of an affected twin (not recorded which). Specimen: blood. The CDR3 sequence: CASSPWSAGGTEAFF. Full variable domain (outside the CDR3, taken from reference TRBV18 and TRBJ1-1): NAGVMQNPRHLVRRRGQEARLRCSPMKGHSHVYWYRQLPEEGLKFMVYLQKENIIDESGMPKERFSAEFPKEGPSILRIQQVVRGDSAAYFCASSPWSAGGTEAFFGQGTRLTVV.